These 3 T cell receptor beta chains originate from one sample sequenced in a study of vaccination and CD4 T cells after COVID-19. Treatment noted: roughly ten-day PBMC culture with coronavirus spike peptide pools or control peptides (ViraFEST assay). The Oncomine TCR Beta short-read assay sequenced DNA from cultured CD4+ T cells. TCRdb ran MiXCR on the PCR reads and lists one entry per CDR3 protein. The data contain about 15,000 distinct CDR3 sequences, approximately 58% of them singletons. No antigen has been identified for these receptors. The sample comprised CD4+ T cells from blood, cultured in vitro. These receptors all stem from a human donor who had recovered from COVID-19.

This clonotype turned up a few times. The J gene is TRBJ2-2, the V gene TRBV24-1; TRBD1 might be the D (6 bases). V gave up 2 bases and J gave up 3 bases, with 6 bases separating them. From germline, CDR1 is KGHDR and CDR2 SFDVKD. CDR3 length: 14 amino acids. The DNA of the CDR3 is TGTGCCACCAGTGATTACAGGGACACCGGGGAGCTGTTTTTT. Its protein product is CATSDYRDTGELFF.

The rearrangement links TRBV4-1 to TRBJ1-6, with TRBD1 identical over 7 bases. The V gene's germline CDR1 is MGHRA and CDR2 YSYEKL. The V and J ends lost 0 bases and 6 bases, in that order; junction bases with no gene match: 8. This CDR3 comprises 17 residues. CDR3 bases: TGCGCCAGCAGCCAAGATCGGACAGGCGATCTTAATTCACCCCTCCACTTT. It yields the protein CASSQDRTGDLNSPLHF.

The chain employs TRBV3-1 and TRBJ1-1; 7 bases map to TRBD1. The junction had 4 bases not matched to a gene; V was cut back by 2 bases and J by 7 bases. CDR3 size: 13 residues. The germline V gene encodes CDR1 LGHDT and CDR2 YNNKEL (reference sequence). CDR3 in amino acids: CASSQMGDSEAFF. DNA for the CDR3: TGTGCCAGCAGCCAAATGGGGGACAGTGAAGCTTTCTTT.